These 14 T cell receptor beta chains share one sample of origin, sequenced in a study of blood T cell repertoires in COVID-19. Assay: immunoSEQ multiplex PCR; the TCRdb copy retains only in-frame clones and omits some. The sample lists some 190,000 clones, 70% to 80% occurring once. The sample taken for sequencing was peripheral blood. Source of these receptors: a woman between 45 and 65 years old with active or convalescent COVID-19.

This sequence joins TRBV30 and TRBJ1-2, with D hard to call. Trimming shortened V by 1 base and J by 8 bases, and 8 bases separated the two germline ends. CDR1 is GTSNPN and CDR2 is SVGIG in the germline V gene (reference sequence). The CDR3 sequence is 11 residues long. CDR3 coding DNA: TGTGCCTGGAGTGCCTCGGGGGGCTACACCTTC. This sequence encodes CAWSASGGYTF.

The V gene is TRBV11-1, the J gene TRBJ1-6; 8 bases align to TRBD1. Germline-derived CDR1 and CDR2 are SGHAT and FQDESV (reference sequence). Trimming cost V 5 bases and J 10 bases; bases outside gene matches: 4. The CDR3 has 13 residues. CDR3 amino acids: CASSRTGNSPLHF. In DNA, the CDR3 is TGTGCCAGCAGCCGGACAGGGAACTCACCCCTCCACTTT.

This clone was counted once. The V call is TRBV25-1, the J call TRBJ2-2; D ambiguous. The germline V gene has CDR1 MGHDK and CDR2 SYGVNS. Trimming took off 3 bases at V and 0 bases at J, with 5 bases between the two ends. The CDR3 is 14 amino acids. The CDR3 reads CASSDGANTGELFF. CDR3 bases: TGTGCCAGCAGTGACGGAGCGAACACCGGGGAGCTGTTTTTT.

This clone showed up just a few times. V usage is TRBV20-1 and J usage is TRBJ1-1, with D maybe TRBD1 (6 bases). Germline loops: CDR1 DFQATT, CDR2 SNEGSKA (reference sequence). The CDR3 sequence is 14 residues long. V was clipped by 3 bases and J by 3 bases, with 14 bases between them. CDR3 coding DNA: TGCAGTGCTAGTTGGGCCAGGGGATACACTGAAGCTTTCTTT. Protein: CSASWARGYTEAFF.

The rearrangement joins TRBV5-4 to TRBJ1-5, with a weak D call TRBD1 (6 bases). With 2 bases removed from V and 1 base from J, the gap between germline ends came to 13 bases. CDR3 length equals 16 residues. Germline lookup yields CDR1 SGHNT and CDR2 YYREEE (reference sequence). CDR3 bases: TGTGCCAGCAGCTTAGGGGGAAACGTAAGCAATCAGCCCCAGCATTTT. It specifies CASSLGGNVSNQPQHF.

This clone has only a few counts. The V and J genes are TRBV2 and TRBJ1-5, with 9 bases matching TRBD1. V lost 3 bases to trimming and J lost 7 bases; unmatched junction nucleotides: 7. The CDR3 sequence is 15 residues long. Germline CDR1 and CDR2: SNHLY and FYNNEI. CDR3 DNA: TGTGCCAGCAGTGAGGCACAGGGGGCAAGGCAGCCCCAGCATTTT. This encodes CASSEAQGARQPQHF.

This sequence joins TRBV3-1 (or the pseudogene TRBV3-2) and TRBJ2-3; the D gene is possibly TRBD1 (6 bases). The germline V gene encodes CDR1 LGHDT and CDR2 YNNKEL (reference sequence). This CDR3 is built from 15 residues. Trimming took 0 bases from V and 0 from J, leaving 7 bases between them. The CDR3 region has the DNA TGTGCCAGCAGCCAAGACAGGGGAAGCACAGATACGCAGTATTTT. Its translation: CASSQDRGSTDTQYF.

The chain carries TRBV29-1 and TRBJ1-1; D possibly corresponds to TRBD1 (6 bases). V shed 6 bases and J shed 2 bases, with 25 bases lying between them. The CDR3 runs 17 residues. In germline, CDR1 is SQVTM, CDR2 ANQGSEA. Here the CDR3 DNA reads TGCAGCGTCAGACTCGGAGGTAGACAGGTCTTAAACACTGAAGCTTTCTTT. Amino acids: CSVRLGGRQVLNTEAFF.

This clone was detected a few times. The V and J genes are TRBV7-2 and TRBJ2-7; 7 nucleotides align to TRBD2. V lost 1 base to trimming and J lost 3 bases; unmatched junction nucleotides: 3. The CDR3 length is 14 residues. The germline V gene encodes CDR1 SGHTA and CDR2 FQGNSA. Here the CDR3 DNA reads TGTGCCAGCAGCTTAGGCGGGAGTATCTACGAGCAGTACTTC. Its protein is CASSLGGSIYEQYF.

The gene calls are TRBV6-2 or TRBV6-3 and TRBJ1-6; D may be TRBD1 (6 bases). CDR3 size: 16 residues. V was trimmed by 5 bases and J by 0 bases, leaving 11 bases between them. CDR1 is MNHEY, CDR2 SVGEGT, per germline. CDR3 sequence: CASSDTGNSYNSPLHF. In DNA form, the CDR3 reads TGTGCCAGCAGTGACACAGGGAACTCCTATAATTCACCCCTCCACTTT.

V usage is TRBV28 and J usage is TRBJ2-5; 12 bases fit TRBD2. Germline V gives CDR1 MDHEN, CDR2 SYDVKM. The CDR3 is 15 amino acids. Trimming removed 6 bases from V and 5 bases from J; junction bases left unmatched: 7. The CDR3: CASRATSGRPETQYF. In DNA, the CDR3 is TGTGCCAGCAGGGCGACTAGCGGGAGACCGGAGACCCAGTACTTC.

V usage is TRBV19 and J usage is TRBJ1-1; D unclear. V was shortened by 0 bases and J by 1 base, with 6 bases between the two germline ends. The CDR3 is 14 residues long. Germline loops: CDR1 LNHDA, CDR2 SQIVND (reference sequence). As DNA, the CDR3 is TGTGCCAGTAGTATAGAACACCAGAACACTGAAGCTTTCTTT. This translates into CASSIEHQNTEAFF.

The chain is built from TRBV5-6 and TRBJ2-7; no clear D. With 0 bases removed from V and 3 bases from J, the gap between germline ends came to 10 bases. The length of the CDR3 is 14 residues. CDR1 and CDR2 (germline): SGHDT, YYEEEE. The CDR3 coding sequence is TGTGCCAGCAGCTTGGCAGGATCGATCTACGAGCAGTACTTC. It yields the protein CASSLAGSIYEQYF.

The J gene is TRBJ1-1, the V gene TRBV6-5; D gene unclear. V shed 7 bases and J shed 2 bases, with 14 bases lying between them. Germline CDR1 and CDR2: MNHEY and SVGAGI. This CDR3 region has 14 residues. The CDR3 reads CASTHLGSNTEAFF. CDR3 in DNA: TGTGCCAGCACCCATTTGGGGAGTAACACTGAAGCTTTCTTT.